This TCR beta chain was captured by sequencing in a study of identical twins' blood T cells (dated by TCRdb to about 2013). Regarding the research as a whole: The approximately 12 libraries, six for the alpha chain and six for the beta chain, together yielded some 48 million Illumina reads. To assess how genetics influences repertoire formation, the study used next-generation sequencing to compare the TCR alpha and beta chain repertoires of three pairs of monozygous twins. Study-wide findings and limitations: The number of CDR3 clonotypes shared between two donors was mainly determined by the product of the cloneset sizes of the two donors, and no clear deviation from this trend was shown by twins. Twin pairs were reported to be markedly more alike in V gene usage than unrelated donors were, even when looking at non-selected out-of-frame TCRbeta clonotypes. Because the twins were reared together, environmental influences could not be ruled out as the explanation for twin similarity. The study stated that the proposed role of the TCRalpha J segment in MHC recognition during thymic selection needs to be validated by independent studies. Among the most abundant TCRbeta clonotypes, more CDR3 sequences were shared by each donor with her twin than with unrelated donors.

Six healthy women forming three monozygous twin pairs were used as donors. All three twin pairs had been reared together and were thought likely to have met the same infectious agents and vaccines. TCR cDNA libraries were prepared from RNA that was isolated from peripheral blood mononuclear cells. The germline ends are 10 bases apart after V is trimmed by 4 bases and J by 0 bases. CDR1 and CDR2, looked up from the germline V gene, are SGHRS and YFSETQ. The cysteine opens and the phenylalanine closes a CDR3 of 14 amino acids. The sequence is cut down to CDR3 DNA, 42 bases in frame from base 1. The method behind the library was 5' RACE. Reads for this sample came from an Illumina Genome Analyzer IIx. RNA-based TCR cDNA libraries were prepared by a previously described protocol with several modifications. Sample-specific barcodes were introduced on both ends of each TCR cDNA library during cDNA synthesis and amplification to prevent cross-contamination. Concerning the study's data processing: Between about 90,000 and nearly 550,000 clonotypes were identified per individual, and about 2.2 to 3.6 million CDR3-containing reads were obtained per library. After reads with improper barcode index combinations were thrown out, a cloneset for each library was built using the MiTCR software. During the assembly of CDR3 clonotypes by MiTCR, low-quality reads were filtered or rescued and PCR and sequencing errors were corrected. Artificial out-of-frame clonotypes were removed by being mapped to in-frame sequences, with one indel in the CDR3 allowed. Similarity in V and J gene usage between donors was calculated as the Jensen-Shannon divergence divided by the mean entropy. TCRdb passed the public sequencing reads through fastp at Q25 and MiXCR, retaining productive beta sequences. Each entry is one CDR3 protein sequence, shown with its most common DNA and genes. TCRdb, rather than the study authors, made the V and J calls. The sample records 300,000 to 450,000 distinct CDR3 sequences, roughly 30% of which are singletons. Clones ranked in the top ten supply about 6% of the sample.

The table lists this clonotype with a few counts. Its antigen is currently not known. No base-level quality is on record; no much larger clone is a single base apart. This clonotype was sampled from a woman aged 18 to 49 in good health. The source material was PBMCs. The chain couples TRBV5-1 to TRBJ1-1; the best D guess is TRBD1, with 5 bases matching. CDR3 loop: CASSGSTVNTEAFF. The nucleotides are TGCGCCAGCAGCGGATCGACAGTGAACACTGAAGCTTTCTTT.